Shown below are 9 T cell receptor beta chains from a single sample sequenced in a study of T cell clonality in common variable immunodeficiency. Here immunoSEQ multiplex PCR was the method, and the copy in TCRdb shows in-frame clones only, minus some. The sample has around 52,000 clones, none seen only once. Specimen: peripheral blood mononuclear cells. These receptors were obtained from a person aged 18 to 69 in good health.

The table lists this clone with many counts. The CDR3 is cut off 3 residues early in the read; its end comes from the germline J gene. The rearrangement links TRBV18 to TRBJ1-2; weak D call: TRBD1 (5 bases). Looked up from germline, CDR1 is KGHSH and CDR2 is LQKENI. The CDR3 extends over 15 amino acids. V was cut by 2 bases and J by 4 bases, with 14 bases left in between. The CDR3 loop reads CASSPKQESGYGYTF. The sequenced CDR3 bases are TGTGCCAGCTCACCAAAACAGGAATCTGGCTATGGC.

This clone was picked up many times. The read stops 3 residues short of the end of the CDR3; the missing end is completed from the germline J gene. V is TRBV6-2 or TRBV6-3 and J is TRBJ1-4, with 9 bases that match TRBD1. The CDR3 sequence is 14 residues long. Per germline, CDR1 MNHEY and CDR2 SVGEGT. V shed 4 bases, J shed 10 bases, and the junction held 7 bases outside the gene matches. The chain's CDR3 is CASSFWTGEGKLFF. The covered CDR3 bases are TGTGCCAGCAGTTTTTGGACAGGGGAAGGAAAA.

Comment on this clone: The missing CDR3 end, 3 residues past where the read stops, is filled in from the germline J gene. The chain uses TRBV7-9 and TRBJ2-5; D perhaps matches TRBD2 (6 bases). This CDR3 region has 13 residues. V was shortened by 3 bases and J by 5 bases, with 10 bases between the two germline ends. CDR1 and CDR2 from the germline V gene are SEHNR and FQNEAQ (reference sequence). CDR3 DNA, as far as it was read: TGTGCCAGCAGCTTTACTAGCCTTGAGACC. It yields the protein CASSFTSLET. In full, the CDR3 is CASSFTSLETQYF.

This clone appeared many times. The read terminates 3 residues before the CDR3 end, so the remaining end is supplied by the germline J gene. The J gene is TRBJ2-7, the V gene TRBV4-1; unclear D gene. Trimming removed 0 bases from V and 0 bases from J, with 9 bases in between. Looked up from germline, CDR1 is MGHRA and CDR2 is YSYEKL. The CDR3 runs to 15 residues. CDR3: CASSQDEVNSYEQYF. The CDR3 bases that were read are TGCGCCAGCAGCCAAGATGAGGTAAACTCCTACGAG.

Turning to this clone: From the germline J gene comes the end of the CDR3, since the read stops 3 residues before it. The chain couples TRBV10-3 to TRBJ2-7; TRBD1 aligns across 7 bases. This CDR3 region has 14 residues. Germline lookup yields CDR1 ENHRY and CDR2 SYGVKD. V lost 6 bases, J lost 3 bases, and 8 bases stayed unmatched. Here the CDR3 reads CAIRQDRADYEQYF. The CDR3 bases that were read are TGTGCCATCAGACAAGACAGGGCTGACTACGAG.

The sample holds many counts of this clone. The read ends 3 residues early relative to the CDR3; the germline J gene fills the gap. The chain has TRBV7-2 and TRBJ2-3, with TRBD2 matching over 8 bases. Germline V gene lookup returns CDR1 SGHTA and CDR2 FQGNSA. The CDR3 contains 16 residues. CDR3 protein: CASRLAGSGSKDTQYF. The covered CDR3 bases are TGTGCAAGTCGCTTAGCGGGGAGCGGGAGTAAAGATACG.

This clone was counted many times. The sequenced fragment ends 3 residues before the CDR3 boundary, so the rest is inferred from the germline J gene. This chain links TRBV7-9 with TRBJ2-3; D is unresolved. Germline V CDR1 and CDR2: SEHNR, FQNEAQ (reference sequence). The CDR3 has 11 residues. The part of the CDR3 DNA that was read is TGTGCCAGCAGCTATCACTTTCCG. Protein product: CASSYHFP. The entire CDR3 reads CASSYHFPQYF.

This clone was counted ten times or more. This CDR3 reads CSARLTVIDTQYF. Partial CDR3 DNA: TGCAGTGCTAGATTGACAGTAATAGATACG. The rearrangement uses TRBV20-1 and TRBJ2-3; possible D gene TRBD1, 5 bases. The observed sequence ends 3 residues before the CDR3 terminus, with the missing tail filled in from the germline J gene. This CDR3 region has 13 residues. Germline CDR1 reads DFQATT; CDR2 reads SNEGSKA (reference sequence). V dropped 2 bases and J dropped 5 bases, with 11 bases sitting between them.

This clone was seen many times. The sequence runs out 3 residues before the end of the CDR3; the remainder is reconstructed from the germline J gene. The chain is built from TRBV7-8 and TRBJ2-7; 7 bases agree with TRBD1. The CDR3 covers 16 residues. The ends lost 4 bases at V and 0 bases at J; junction bases unmatched: 9. Germline loops: CDR1 SGHVS, CDR2 FQNEAQ. The CDR3 loop is CASSSNRGLSSYEQYF. The covered CDR3 bases are TGTGCCAGCAGCTCAAACAGGGGTTTGAGCTCCTACGAG.